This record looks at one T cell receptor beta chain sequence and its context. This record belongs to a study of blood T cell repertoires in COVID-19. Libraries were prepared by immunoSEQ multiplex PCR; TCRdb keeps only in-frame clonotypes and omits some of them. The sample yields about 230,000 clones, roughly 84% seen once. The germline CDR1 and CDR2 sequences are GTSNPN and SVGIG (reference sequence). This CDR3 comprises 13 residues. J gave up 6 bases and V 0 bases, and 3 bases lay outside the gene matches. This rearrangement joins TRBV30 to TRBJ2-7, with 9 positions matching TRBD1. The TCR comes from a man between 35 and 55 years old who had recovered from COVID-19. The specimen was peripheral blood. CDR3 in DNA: TGTGCCTGGAGTGTGGGACAGGGTCTCGAGCAGTACTTC. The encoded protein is CAWSVGQGLEQYF.